What follows describes a single T cell receptor (beta chain). The antigen is not known. This sample is part of a study of cytomegalovirus exposure and HLA in healthy donors. Whole-study findings and limits: A classifier reportedly called cytomegalovirus status with high sensitivity and specificity.

The PCR ran on 60 Vbeta and 13 Jbeta primers. Only in-frame clones appear in the TCRdb table, and some are missing; sequencing was by immunoSEQ multiplex PCR. The sample records 90,000 to 130,000 clones, approximately 70% being singletons. This CDR3 contains 13 residues. CDR1 is GTSNPN, CDR2 SVGIG, per germline (reference sequence). V gave up 3 bases and J gave up 4 bases, with 9 bases separating them. Sequencing input: PBMCs. The sequence was collected from a young man in good health and CMV-seropositive. The V call is TRBV30, the J call TRBJ2-2, with unresolved D. The CDR3, as DNA: TGTGCCTGGAGGCCAGAATTCACCGGGGAGCTGTTTTTT. It encodes CAWRPEFTGELFF.